This TCR beta chain was captured by sequencing in a study of T cell responses to AZD1222 COVID-19 vaccine. Study context: Some second doses came at about 4 weeks and others at about 12 weeks; these were pooled.

Germline V lookup: CDR1 SGDLS, CDR2 YYNGEE. This CDR3 region has 14 residues. Deletions cut 3 bases from V and 1 base from J, with 10 bases between. Study results and caveats: The sample set comprised mostly white British donors with more females, and clonal diversity was possibly underestimated. Repertoires in all cases were sampled only once the peak T cell response had passed.

Concerning this clone itself: The antigen remains unidentified.

Clones were read by immunoSEQ multiplex PCR, and TCRdb kept only the in-frame ones, dropping some. The sample contains fewer than 200,000 clones, 80% to 90% of which appear only once. This rearrangement joins TRBV9 to TRBJ1-2, with D perhaps matching TRBD1 (6 bases). The TCR was taken from an adult in good health. The input for sequencing was peripheral blood, taken on day 0 of AZD1222 vaccination. DNA of the CDR3: TGTGCCAGCAGCGCCTCACAGGGTAACTATGGCTACACCTTC. Amino acid sequence: CASSASQGNYGYTF. Complete variable domain (other parts from reference TRBV9 and TRBJ1-2): DSGVTQTPKHLITATGQRVTLRCSPRSGDLSVYWYQQSLDQGLQFLIQYYNGEERAKGNILERFSAQQFPDLHSELNLSSLELGDSALYFCASSASQGNYGYTFGSGTRLTVV.